The 2 T cell receptor beta chains below were found in one sample sequenced in a study of shared clonotypes between healthy human individuals. Repertoires were generated with immunoSEQ multiplex PCR, while TCRdb's copy carries only in-frame clones and drops some. The profile shows 2 million to 2.5 million clones, 92% of them singletons. The specimen was naive CD4+ T cells from PBMCs. Subset given: CD45RA+ positively selected. The origin of the receptors is a young man in good health. Some clones in this sample may be carry-over from other donors' samples.

The rearrangement uses TRBV11-2 and TRBJ2-3; a possible D gene is TRBD1 (5 bases). The germline V gene encodes CDR1 SGHAT and CDR2 FQNNGV. Trimming cost V 2 bases and J 6 bases, with 12 bases left between them. The CDR3 has 14 amino acids. The DNA for the CDR3 is TGTGCCAGCAGCTTAAGGGGCCACCGGGATACGCAGTATTTT. It is translated as CASSLRGHRDTQYF.

The chain carries TRBV28 and TRBJ2-7; maybe TRBD1 (5 bases). The CDR3 contains 17 residues. V was clipped by 5 bases and J by 3 bases, with 23 bases between them. Germline values: CDR1 MDHEN, CDR2 SYDVKM. The CDR3 spells CASSLSLGPTIIYEQYF. The CDR3 region has the DNA TGTGCCAGCAGTCTATCTTTGGGGCCTACCATTATCTACGAGCAGTACTTC.